These 19 T cell receptor beta chains originate from one sample sequenced in a study of neurological immune-mediated disorders. Time point noted: longitudinal time-point 3. TCRdb used MiXCR to reprocess the 5' RACE reads, holding one entry per CDR3 protein. Here the sample spans about 80,000 distinct CDR3 sequences, 4.3% being singletons. The sequencing input was PBMCs. These receptors were collected from a woman aged 60-75 years with multiple sclerosis.

This clonotype was counted ten times or more. This chain's CDR3 is CASSLGGHNQPQHF. The CDR3, as DNA: TGTGCCAGCAGCTTAGGGGGTCACAATCAGCCCCAGCATTTT. J is TRBJ1-5 and V is TRBV11-2; D is ambiguous. The CDR3 extends over 14 amino acids. Germline assignment: CDR1 SGHAT and CDR2 FQNNGV. V dropped 1 base and J dropped 3 bases, with 7 bases sitting between them.

This clonotype appeared many times. The chain couples TRBV18 to TRBJ2-7; D is perhaps TRBD1 (5 bases). The germline CDR1 and CDR2 sequences are KGHSH and LQKENI. V lost 3 bases and J 5 bases, leaving 17 bases between the germline ends. The CDR3 runs to 15 residues. CDR3 DNA: TGTGCCAGCTCACCTCGTTTTGGGGCAGAAAACGAGCAGTACTTC. This codes for CASSPRFGAENEQYF.

This clonotype occurred many times. The gene calls are TRBV12-3 or TRBV12-4 and TRBJ1-3; D remains unclear. The V gene lost 3 bases and the J gene lost 4 bases, with 19 bases spanning the gap. The CDR3 length is 17 residues. The CDR3 coding sequence is TGTGCCAGCAGTTTGATAGTCCGCCTTCTCTCCGGAAACACCATATATTTT. Encoded protein: CASSLIVRLLSGNTIYF.

The sample holds many counts of this clonotype. The V gene is TRBV18, the J gene TRBJ2-3; TRBD2 is a possible D gene (6 bases). The CDR3 spans 14 residues. Germline CDR1 KGHSH, CDR2 LQKENI. The V gene lost 8 bases and the J gene lost 0 bases, with 12 bases spanning the gap. CDR3 sequence reads: CASGDSASTDTQYF. As DNA, the CDR3 is TGTGCCAGCGGGGACTCAGCTAGCACAGATACGCAGTATTTT.

This clonotype was seen many times. V gene TRBV4-1 combines with J gene TRBJ2-7; tentative D call: TRBD2 (6 bases). Germline V lookup: CDR1 MGHRA, CDR2 YSYEKL. The CDR3 is made up of 14 amino acids. Trimming removed 6 bases at V and 1 base at J, with 13 bases between. CDR3 bases: TGCGCCAGCAGAAACCGGGACTCGTCCTACGAGCAGTACTTC. This gives the protein CASRNRDSSYEQYF.

This clonotype occurred many times. This chain uses TRBV18 with TRBJ1-4; D remains ambiguous. V was pared by 1 base and J by 0 bases, with 9 bases between. CDR1 KGHSH and CDR2 LQKENI come from the germline V gene. This CDR3 has 16 amino acids. In DNA, the CDR3 is TGTGCCAGCTCACCACAGAGTACGACAACTAATGAAAAACTGTTTTTT. Protein sequence: CASSPQSTTTNEKLFF.

At least ten counts were recorded for this clonotype. The chain recombines TRBV7-9 with TRBJ1-5; 10 bases agree with TRBD1. The V and J ends lost 3 bases and 1 base, in that order; junction bases with no gene match: 3. The CDR3 has 16 residues. CDR1 and CDR2 (germline): SEHNR, FQNEAQ (reference sequence). The CDR3, as DNA: TGTGCCAGCAGCTTGACAGGGGGCATAAGCAATCAGCCCCAGCATTTT. Translation gives CASSLTGGISNQPQHF.

Ten or more counts support this clonotype. The V gene is TRBV5-1, the J gene TRBJ2-1; tentative D call: TRBD1 (5 bases). Per germline, CDR1 SGHRS and CDR2 YFSETQ. V dropped 4 bases and J dropped 5 bases, with 16 bases sitting between them. The CDR3 runs 15 residues. DNA of the CDR3: TGCGCCAGCAGCGGGTCTGGTCAGGGTGACAATGAGCAGTTCTTC. The encoded protein is CASSGSGQGDNEQFF.

This clonotype was recorded at least ten times. The chain joins TRBV20-1 to TRBJ1-3; 8 bases match TRBD1. CDR3 length: 16 amino acids. The V gene end was trimmed by 0 bases and the J gene end by 1 base; junction bases not matched to a gene: 5. Per the germline V gene, CDR1 is DFQATT and CDR2 is SNEGSKA (reference sequence). CDR3 protein: CSARDVGQVSGNTIYF. For the CDR3, the DNA is TGCAGTGCTAGAGATGTGGGACAGGTTTCTGGAAACACCATATATTTT.

This clonotype was seen at least ten times. The chain employs TRBV5-1 and TRBJ2-1; 12 bases are a match to TRBD1. J gave up 6 bases and V 4 bases, and 8 bases lay outside the gene matches. The CDR3 runs to 16 residues. The germline V gene encodes CDR1 SGHRS and CDR2 YFSETQ. The CDR3 DNA reads as TGCGCCAGCAGCCTCCGGGGACAGGGGGCCATCAATGAGCAGTTCTTC. Translating gives CASSLRGQGAINEQFF. Full variable domain (rest looked up from reference TRBV5-1 and TRBJ2-1): KAGVTQTPRYLIKTRGQQVTLSCSPISGHRSVSWYQQTPGQGLQFLFEYFSETQRNKGNFPGRFSGRQFSNSRSEMNVSTLELGDSALYLCASSLRGQGAINEQFFGPGTRLTVL.

This clonotype occurred many times. The CDR3 reads CASSLISDSPLHF. The CDR3, as DNA: TGCGCCAGCAGCTTGATATCTGATTCACCCCTCCACTTT. The chain is built from TRBV5-1 and TRBJ1-6; unclear D gene. The CDR3 consists of 13 residues. The V gene lost 1 base and the J gene lost 8 bases, with 7 bases spanning the gap. Germline CDR1 is SGHRS and CDR2 is YFSETQ.

This clonotype was counted ten times or more. This sequence joins TRBV6-6 and TRBJ1-4, with D tentatively TRBD1 (5 bases). The V end was cut by 3 bases, the J end by 8 bases, with 7 bases between. The V gene's germline CDR1 is MNHNY and CDR2 SVGAGI (reference sequence). There are 12 residues in the CDR3. In nucleotides, the CDR3 is TGTGCCAGCAGTTATGGGGCCGAAAAACTGTTTTTT. Translated, it gives CASSYGAEKLFF.

This clonotype was detected only a few times. The rearrangement links TRBV12-3 or TRBV12-4 to TRBJ2-2; 8 positions match TRBD2. Trimming at V came to 6 bases and at J to 0 bases, leaving 3 bases not matched to a gene. The CDR3 is 15 residues long. The CDR3 loop is CASSPSGPNTGELFF. In DNA, the CDR3 is TGTGCCAGCAGCCCTAGCGGGCCGAACACCGGGGAGCTGTTTTTT.

This clonotype has a count of ten or more. This chain connects TRBV5-1 to TRBJ2-2; a possible D gene is TRBD1 (6 bases). The CDR3 is 13 amino acids. Between the trimmed V and J ends, which lost 3 bases and 9 bases, there was a span of 12 bases. CDR1 and CDR2 from the germline V gene are SGHRS and YFSETQ. This chain's CDR3 is CASSSEGVRELFF. CDR3 coding DNA: TGCGCCAGCAGCTCCGAGGGGGTTCGGGAGCTGTTTTTT.

Many counts were recorded for this clonotype. The chain couples TRBV6-5 to TRBJ2-7; D may match TRBD1 or TRBD2 (5 bases each). CDR3 length equals 14 residues. Germline V gene lookup returns CDR1 MNHEY and CDR2 SVGAGI. V lost 8 bases, J lost 3 bases, and 17 bases lay in between. In DNA, the CDR3 is TGTGCCAGCGGGTCTGGGGGTCCCAACTACGAGCAGTACTTC. Protein product: CASGSGGPNYEQYF.

This clonotype was recorded many times. The chain couples TRBV2 to TRBJ1-5; D remains ambiguous. The length of the CDR3 is 15 residues. Germline V gives CDR1 SNHLY, CDR2 FYNNEI. V was shortened by 6 bases and J by 0 bases, with 12 bases between the two germline ends. CDR3 DNA: TGTGCCAGCAGACGGACGGCGAATAGCAATCAGCCCCAGCATTTT. It translates to CASRRTANSNQPQHF.

In its sample, this clonotype was seen many times. V usage is TRBV24-1 and J usage is TRBJ2-3, with D unresolved. Germline V gene sequence: CDR1 KGHDR, CDR2 SFDVKD. This CDR3 comprises 16 residues. Trimming took 4 bases from V and 0 from J, leaving 13 bases between them. The CDR3 region has the DNA TGTGCCACCAGTGACATGATAGGCTCCAGCACAGATACGCAGTATTTT. Amino acid sequence: CATSDMIGSSTDTQYF.

This clonotype was observed many times. V and J are TRBV7-2 and TRBJ1-2, with D unresolved. V dropped 5 bases and J dropped 7 bases, with 11 bases sitting between them. Germline CDR1 is SGHTA and CDR2 is FQGNSA. The length of the CDR3 is 12 residues. CDR3 sequence (DNA): TGTGCCAGCAGCCTTCGGTTGGTTGGCTACACCTTC. Protein sequence: CASSLRLVGYTF. Supplemented by reference TRBV7-2 and TRBJ1-2, the full variable domain reads GAGVSQSPSNKVTEKGKDVELRCDPISGHTALYWYRQSLGQGLEFLIYFQGNSAPDKSGLPSDRFSAERTGGSVSTLTIQRTQQEDSAVYLCASSLRLVGYTFGSGTRLTVV.

There are many counts of this clonotype. The chain links TRBV15 to TRBJ2-7; 7 bases align to TRBD2. CDR3 length: 16 amino acids. V gave up 4 bases and J gave up 0 bases; unmatched junction bases: 9. CDR1 and CDR2 from the germline V gene are LNHNV and YYDKDF (reference sequence). DNA of the CDR3: TGTGCCACCAGCATCCCGGGGGGACCCAACTCCTACGAGCAGTACTTC. Its translation: CATSIPGGPNSYEQYF. Combining the CDR3 with reference TRBV15 and TRBJ2-7 gives the whole variable domain DAMVIQNPRYQVTQFGKPVTLSCSQTLNHNVMYWYQQKSSQAPKLLFHYYDKDFNNEADTPDNFQSRRPNTSFCFLDIRSPGLGDTAMYLCATSIPGGPNSYEQYFGPGTRLTVT.